Listed below are T cell receptor beta chains from one sample, sequenced in a study of T cells after posttransplantation cyclophosphamide. TCRdb keeps only in-frame clones here, not all; method: immunoSEQ multiplex PCR. The sample includes 35,000 to 45,000 clones, none of them occurring once. The sample was PBMCs. The source is a man aged 35-49 years in good health, CMV-negative, and a related stem cell transplant donor. Both conserved end residues are part of each CDR3. Clone size, where shown, is once, few, many, or a class for clones that have expanded.

clone_size	v_call	cdr3_aa
few	TRBV7-9	CASAGLSTDTQYF
-	TRBV13	CASSPPNLASDTQYF
many	TRBV4-1	CASSQDRGDKIVGYTF
-	TRBV29-1	CSVGAGGGTQYF
many	TRBV9	CASSEGTGANTEAFF
few	TRBV7-6	CASSLLAGGPGQFF
many	TRBV5-6	CASSLGTGTNYGYTF
many	TRBV2	CASRGGNQPQHF
-	TRBV21-1	CASSDRGGRGDCRYEQYF
many	TRBV5-1	CASSSAGSYTDTQYF
-	TRBV20-1	CSALRDYGYTF